The clone carrying this TCR beta chain came up once. The data were taken from a study of glioma-infiltrating T cells after dendritic cell vaccination. Input was approximately 1.8 ug genomic DNA, or all available if less. Method: immunoSEQ multiplex PCR; TCRdb's copy keeps in-frame clones and lacks some. This sample has approximately 64,000 clones, with approximately 78% found just once. The CDR3 covers 16 residues. Trimming removed 3 bases at V and 1 base at J, with 15 bases between. The germline CDR1 and CDR2 sequences are SNHLY and FYNNEI. V usage is TRBV2 and J usage is TRBJ1-1; tentative D call: TRBD1 (6 bases). The sample here was blood, taken before dendritic cell vaccination. This sequence originates from a human donor with glioblastoma. The chain's CDR3 is CASSDVAGDGNTEAFF. The CDR3 nucleotides read TGTGCCAGCAGTGACGTGGCAGGGGATGGGAACACTGAAGCTTTCTTT.